This entry lists 6 T cell receptor beta chains sequenced from one sample in a study of Ad26.COV2.S vaccination and SARS-CoV-2 variants listed by TCRdb under 2021. The meaning of the sample's treatment or condition label: about 20 received Ad26.COV2.S at low or high dose, single or two shots; about 5 received placebo; per-sample allocation not given. Repertoires of vaccine and placebo recipients were sequenced from samples collected on day 63 after the first injection. The library was generated by the immunoSEQ multiplex PCR assay. TCRdb mirrors the immuneACCESS table, restricted to in-frame sequences. Some clones are absent from its copies; in checked studies, under half trace to an unresolved V gene, and the reason for the others is unknown. The sample profile shows about 390,000 clones; about 90% of them were found once. Of the sample, more than 1.5% is held by the ten largest clones. Sequencing used peripheral blood, obtained in a trial of Ad26.COV2.S vaccine versus placebo. These receptors were taken from a person between 18 and 65 years old who received the Ad26.COV2.S COVID-19 vaccine or a placebo.

The CDR3 nucleotides are TGTGCCAGTAGTGTTTCTAGCGGGAGAGAGACCCAGTACTTC. Amino acid sequence: CASSVSSGRETQYF. This sequence joins TRBV19 and TRBJ2-5, with 10 bases aligning to TRBD2. The V segment lost 5 bases and the J segment 4 bases; nucleotides outside the gene matches: 4. This CDR3 spans 14 amino acids. CDR1 and CDR2 from the germline V gene are LNHDA and SQIVND (reference sequence).

The CDR3 is CARSCSGRSPYSPLHF. Here the CDR3 DNA reads TGTGCCAGAAGCTGCTCAGGACGGTCCCCGTATTCACCCCTCCACTTT. The rearrangement joins TRBV5-3 to TRBJ1-6; no reliable D call. TRBV5-3 is an ORF, with its function uncertain. The CDR3 length is 16 residues. Trimming removed 3 bases from V and 8 bases from J, with 18 bases in between.

The chain joins TRBV12-3 or TRBV12-4 to TRBJ2-7; 8 nucleotides match TRBD1. The length of the CDR3 is 13 residues. V shed 6 bases, J shed 5 bases, and the junction held 6 bases outside the gene matches. The CDR3 nucleotides are TGTGCCAGCAGAAAGACAGGGGTCCACGAGCAGTACTTC. Protein product: CASRKTGVHEQYF.

The rearrangement joins TRBV25-1 to TRBJ2-3; D might be TRBD2 (7 bases). This CDR3 is built from 15 residues. Trimming cost V 4 bases and J 3 bases, with 14 bases left between them. CDR1 MGHDK and CDR2 SYGVNS come from the germline V gene. The chain's CDR3 is CASSGQGRETDTQYF. In nucleotides, the CDR3 is TGTGCCAGCAGTGGTCAGGGGAGGGAGACAGATACGCAGTATTTT.

The chain has TRBV19 and TRBJ1-5, with 9 bases that match TRBD1. This CDR3 comprises 13 residues. V shed 6 bases and J 6 bases; nucleotides not matched to a gene: 3. CDR1 and CDR2 (germline): LNHDA, SQIVND (reference sequence). The CDR3, as DNA: TGTGCCAGTAGCACAGGGGGCCGTCAGCCCCAGCATTTT. Residues: CASSTGGRQPQHF. The full variable domain, completed using reference TRBV19 and TRBJ1-5, is DGGITQSPKYLFRKEGQNVTLSCEQNLNHDAMYWYRQDPGQGLRLIYYSQIVNDFQKGDIAEGYSVSREKKESFPLTVTSAQKNPTAFYLCASSTGGRQPQHFGDGTRLSIL.

This chain uses TRBV7-9 with TRBJ2-2; the D gene is possibly TRBD2 (6 bases). Germline V gene data show CDR1 as SEHNR and CDR2 as FQNEAQ (reference sequence). This CDR3 has 15 residues. Trimming stripped 6 bases from V and 4 bases from J, with 15 bases between. CDR3 amino acids: CASREGTVSTGELFF. CDR3 coding DNA: TGTGCCAGCAGGGAGGGGACGGTCTCCACCGGGGAGCTGTTTTTT.